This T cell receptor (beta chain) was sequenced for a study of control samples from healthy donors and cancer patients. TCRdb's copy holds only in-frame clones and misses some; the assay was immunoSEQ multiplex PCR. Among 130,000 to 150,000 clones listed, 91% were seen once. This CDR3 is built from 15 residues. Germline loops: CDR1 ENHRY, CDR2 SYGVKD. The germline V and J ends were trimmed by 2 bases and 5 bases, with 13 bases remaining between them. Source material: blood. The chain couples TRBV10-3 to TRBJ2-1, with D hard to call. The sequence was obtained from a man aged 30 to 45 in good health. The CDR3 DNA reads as TGTGCCATCAGTGAGGTAGGAGCAATAAACAATGAGCAGTTCTTC. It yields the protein CAISEVGAINNEQFF.